This T cell receptor beta chain is from a study of cytomegalovirus exposure and HLA in healthy donors. Study-level points and caveats: High sensitivity and specificity were reportedly achieved when the classifier diagnosed cytomegalovirus status. Rare TCR sequences predominated, though certain public TCRs were found in many donors. In vitro experiments confirmed that three CMV-associated chains were specific for CMV antigens.

Concerning this clone itself: The antigen remains undetermined.

V lost 0 bases, J lost 3 bases, and 15 bases lay in between. In germline, CDR1 is KGHSH, CDR2 LQKENI. This CDR3 is 16 amino acids long. TCRdb keeps only in-frame clones here, not all; method: immunoSEQ multiplex PCR. This sample yields some 170,000 clones, of which around 82% are seen a single time; roughly 10% belongs to the top ten. Sequences were obtained from PBMCs. This receptor was taken from a man aged 30 to 39 in good health and CMV-seropositive. The V and J genes are TRBV18 and TRBJ2-7; unclear D gene. The CDR3 loop reads CASSPPKTAEIYEQYF. CDR3 DNA sequence: TGTGCCAGCTCACCACCGAAGACGGCGGAAATCTACGAGCAGTACTTC. The variable domain in full, with the rest retrieved from reference TRBV18 and TRBJ2-7, is NAGVMQNPRHLVRRRGQEARLRCSPMKGHSHVYWYRQLPEEGLKFMVYLQKENIIDESGMPKERFSAEFPKEGPSILRIQQVVRGDSAAYFCASSPPKTAEIYEQYFGPGTRLTVT.